These 26 T cell receptor beta chains were sequenced from one sample in a study of cytomegalovirus exposure and HLA in healthy donors. PCR amplification relied on 60 Vbeta primers (plus 13 Jbeta primers). Using immunoSEQ multiplex PCR, the repertoire was profiled, and TCRdb retains in-frame clones only, with some absent. Here the sample table reports more than 140,000 clones. The sequenced sample consisted of PBMCs. The source is a woman in her late teens or twenties in good health and CMV-seronegative.

The chain combines TRBV5-4 with TRBJ2-1; D remains ambiguous. Germline CDR1 and CDR2: SGHNT and YYREEE (reference sequence). CDR3 size: 12 residues. Trimming stripped 4 bases from V and 8 bases from J, with 10 bases between. CDR3 bases: TGTGCCAGCAGCCTCGTTTTTCATGAGCAGTTCTTC. Translation gives CASSLVFHEQFF.

The rearrangement joins TRBV6-6 to TRBJ2-5; D possibly corresponds to TRBD1 (5 bases). The germline CDR1 and CDR2 sequences are MNHNY and SVGAGI (reference sequence). The CDR3 loop spans 14 amino acids. Trimming removed 0 bases at V and 4 bases at J, with 9 bases between. In DNA, the CDR3 is TGTGCCAGCAGTTACTCGCCAGGGTCAGAGACCCAGTACTTC. It specifies CASSYSPGSETQYF.

The V and J genes are TRBV9 and TRBJ2-3; no reliable D call. V gave up 0 bases and J gave up 2 bases, with 13 bases separating them. Germline CDR1 and CDR2: SGDLS and YYNGEE. The CDR3 has 16 residues. The chain's CDR3 is CASSVGVASHTDTQYF. The CDR3 coding sequence is TGTGCCAGCAGCGTAGGAGTTGCGAGCCACACAGATACGCAGTATTTT.

This chain joins TRBV5-1 and TRBJ2-5, with D possibly matching TRBD2 (6 bases). This CDR3 has 15 amino acids. Between the trimmed V and J ends, which lost 1 base and 2 bases, there was a span of 12 bases. From germline, CDR1 is SGHRS and CDR2 YFSETQ. CDR3 bases: TGCGCCAGCAGCTTGCTTGGACTACCACAAGAGACCCAGTACTTC. Amino acids: CASSLLGLPQETQYF.

This chain links TRBV18 with TRBJ1-1; 7 nucleotides line up with TRBD1. Germline CDR1 and CDR2: KGHSH and LQKENI. The CDR3 consists of 14 residues. The V segment lost 4 bases and the J segment 2 bases; nucleotides outside the gene matches: 4. This CDR3 is CASSLRQGNTEAFF. The CDR3 DNA follows: TGTGCCAGCTCACTACGACAGGGAAACACTGAAGCTTTCTTT.

J is TRBJ1-5 and V is TRBV4-1, with no clear D. CDR1 and CDR2 (germline): MGHRA, YSYEKL. V was clipped by 4 bases and J by 5 bases, with 9 bases between them. The CDR3 covers 13 residues. The CDR3 DNA reads as TGCGCCAGCAGCCCCAGCCTAGATCAGCCCCAGCATTTT. Encoded protein: CASSPSLDQPQHF.

The rearrangement joins TRBV2 to TRBJ2-2, with 8 bases that match TRBD2. The V and J ends lost 2 bases and 0 bases, in that order; junction bases with no gene match: 2. The V gene's germline CDR1 is SNHLY and CDR2 FYNNEI. CDR3 length: 16 amino acids. This CDR3 reads CASSETSGANTGELFF. The CDR3 DNA reads as TGTGCCAGCAGTGAAACTAGCGGAGCGAACACCGGGGAGCTGTTTTTT.

The chain employs TRBV5-8 and TRBJ1-2; TRBD1 matches at 8 bases. The length of the CDR3 is 15 residues. The J segment lost 6 bases and the V segment lost 4 bases, leaving 11 bases of the junction unmatched. Germline V gene sequence: CDR1 SGHTS, CDR2 YDEGEE. CDR3 nucleotide sequence: TGTGCCAGCAGCGCACCTGGACAGGGAATCCATGGCTACACCTTC. This codes for CASSAPGQGIHGYTF. Variable domain in full (rest from reference TRBV5-8 and TRBJ1-2): EAGVTQSPTHLIKTRGQQATLRCSPISGHTSVYWYQQALGLGLQFLLWYDEGEERNRGNFPPRFSGRQFPNYSSELNVNALELEDSALYLCASSAPGQGIHGYTFGSGTRLTVV.

The chain recombines TRBV5-3 with TRBJ2-1, with 16 positions matching TRBD2. TRBV5-3 is flagged as an ORF with uncertain function. The CDR3 spans 19 residues. V dropped 4 bases and J dropped 8; count of bases not matched to a gene: 15. DNA of the CDR3: TGTGCCAGAAGCCCGGAGGGGACTAGCGGGGGGGGATTTAGGCATGAGCAGTTCTTC. This codes for CARSPEGTSGGGFRHEQFF.

The chain joins TRBV5-1 to TRBJ2-3; the D is unclear. The germline V gene has CDR1 SGHRS and CDR2 YFSETQ. The CDR3 consists of 13 residues. V was clipped by 1 base and J by 3 bases, with 6 bases between them. CDR3 sequence (DNA): TGCGCCAGCAGCTTGTCAGGAACAGATACGCAGTATTTT. Translated, it gives CASSLSGTDTQYF. Full variable domain (missing parts from reference TRBV5-1 and TRBJ2-3): KAGVTQTPRYLIKTRGQQVTLSCSPISGHRSVSWYQQTPGQGLQFLFEYFSETQRNKGNFPGRFSGRQFSNSRSEMNVSTLELGDSALYLCASSLSGTDTQYFGPGTRLTVL.

The J gene is TRBJ1-2, the V gene TRBV19; 7 nucleotides line up with TRBD1. V lost 5 bases, J lost 3 bases, and 15 bases stayed unmatched. CDR1 is LNHDA and CDR2 is SQIVND in the germline V gene (reference sequence). This CDR3 region has 17 residues. The CDR3 nucleotides read TGTGCCAGTAGTTCAATAGGGACAGCCGGACCCCACTATGGCTACACCTTC. Protein product: CASSSIGTAGPHYGYTF. The full variable domain, completed using reference TRBV19 and TRBJ1-2, is DGGITQSPKYLFRKEGQNVTLSCEQNLNHDAMYWYRQDPGQGLRLIYYSQIVNDFQKGDIAEGYSVSREKKESFPLTVTSAQKNPTAFYLCASSSIGTAGPHYGYTFGSGTRLTVV.

This chain joins TRBV4-1 and TRBJ1-2; D possibly corresponds to TRBD1 (5 bases). Per the germline V gene, CDR1 is MGHRA and CDR2 is YSYEKL. V was clipped by 0 bases and J by 3 bases, with 11 bases between them. The CDR3 loop spans 15 amino acids. The CDR3 is CASSQDLDSHYGYTF. The DNA of the CDR3 is TGCGCCAGCAGCCAAGATCTCGACAGCCACTATGGCTACACCTTC.

The CDR3 loop reads CAIRETGTGALNTEAFF. CDR3 bases: TGTGCCATCAGGGAAACCGGGACAGGGGCCCTGAACACTGAAGCTTTCTTT. This chain links TRBV10-3 with TRBJ1-1, with 10 bases lining up with TRBD1. V lost 6 bases and J lost 0; bases outside the gene matches: 10. CDR1 ENHRY and CDR2 SYGVKD come from the germline V gene. The CDR3 has 17 amino acids.

The chain has TRBV6-5 and TRBJ2-2; tentative D call: TRBD2 (6 bases). The V gene lost 2 bases and the J gene lost 3 bases, with 7 bases spanning the gap. There are 14 residues in the CDR3. Germline V gene data show CDR1 as MNHEY and CDR2 as SVGAGI. The CDR3 bases are TGTGCCAGCAGTTACGGAGGGGACACCGGGGAGCTGTTTTTT. It codes for CASSYGGDTGELFF.

V usage is TRBV30 and J usage is TRBJ2-2; TRBD2 matches 9 bases. CDR3 size: 19 residues. Germline-derived CDR1 and CDR2 are GTSNPN and SVGIG (reference sequence). With V trimmed by 3 bases and J by 2 bases, 16 bases remained unmatched. The CDR3 region has the DNA TGTGCCTGGAGGGTAACTCCAAAAAGCGGGAGGATTAACACCGGGGAGCTGTTTTTT. Its protein product is CAWRVTPKSGRINTGELFF.

The chain recombines TRBV23-1 with TRBJ2-3, with 12 bases lining up with TRBD2. TRBV23-1 is reported as an ORF; its role is uncertain. The CDR3 has 16 residues. The trim removed 2 bases at V and 6 bases at J, leaving 6 bases unmatched. CDR3 coding DNA: TGCGCCAGCAGTCAACCTAGCGGGAGGGGAGGGGATACGCAGTATTTT. Protein sequence: CASSQPSGRGGDTQYF.

The rearrangement uses TRBV5-1 and TRBJ2-1; 7 bases are shared with TRBD2. The junction had 16 bases not matched to a gene; V was cut back by 4 bases and J by 9 bases. The CDR3 sequence is 16 residues long. Germline loops: CDR1 SGHRS, CDR2 YFSETQ. CDR3 protein: CASSNSGLGVRVEQFF. The CDR3 bases are TGCGCCAGCAGCAATAGCGGGTTGGGGGTCCGGGTTGAGCAGTTCTTC.

The gene calls are TRBV5-5 and TRBJ1-2; D not resolved. The germline V and J ends were trimmed by 4 bases and 2 bases, with 15 bases remaining between them. Per the germline V gene, CDR1 is SGHKS and CDR2 is YYEKEE (reference sequence). This CDR3 has 15 residues. The CDR3 DNA is TGTGCCAGCAGCCCCGTTCTCTGGAGAAACTATGGCTACACCTTC. Its translation: CASSPVLWRNYGYTF.

The chain recombines TRBV9 with TRBJ2-7, with D possibly being TRBD2 (5 bases). The CDR3 covers 17 residues. CDR1 is SGDLS and CDR2 is YYNGEE in the germline V gene. V was clipped by 4 bases and J by 2 bases, with 22 bases between them. The CDR3, as DNA: TGTGCCAGCAGCCCACTAGAGGTACTAGGTCTTCCCTACGAGCAGTACTTC. This gives the protein CASSPLEVLGLPYEQYF.

The chain uses TRBV6-6 and TRBJ2-3; 9 positions match TRBD1. With V trimmed by 6 bases and J by 5 bases, 9 bases remained unmatched. The CDR3 spans 15 residues. Germline V gene lookup returns CDR1 MNHNY and CDR2 SVGAGI (reference sequence). The CDR3 bases are TGTGCCAGCAGGCGGACAGGGGCCGACCAAGATACGCAGTATTTT. The encoded protein is CASRRTGADQDTQYF.

CDR3 region: CASKLTGSYGYTF. The CDR3 coding sequence is TGTGCCAGCAAACTGACAGGGTCCTATGGCTACACCTTC. V usage is TRBV2 and J usage is TRBJ1-2; 7 bases agree with TRBD1. CDR3 length: 13 residues. J lost 4 bases, V lost 7 bases, and 6 bases had no gene match. Germline assignment: CDR1 SNHLY and CDR2 FYNNEI. Supplemented by reference TRBV2 and TRBJ1-2, the full variable domain reads EPEVTQTPSHQVTQMGQEVILRCVPISNHLYFYWYRQILGQKVEFLVSFYNNEISEKSEIFDDQFSVERPDGSNFTLKIRSTKLEDSAMYFCASKLTGSYGYTFGSGTRLTVV.

The chain combines TRBV7-2 with TRBJ1-5, with D possibly matching TRBD1 (5 bases). The CDR3 totals 15 residues. Per germline, CDR1 SGHTA and CDR2 FQGNSA. The V end lost 4 bases, the J end lost 4 bases, and 14 bases lay between the germline ends. The CDR3 is CASSSFMGLNQPQHF. The CDR3 DNA follows: TGTGCCAGCAGCTCCTTTATGGGGCTAAATCAGCCCCAGCATTTT.

The chain recombines TRBV30 with TRBJ2-3; D gene ambiguous. Between the trimmed V and J ends, which lost 3 bases and 2 bases, there was a span of 15 bases. Germline assignment: CDR1 GTSNPN and CDR2 SVGIG (reference sequence). This CDR3 is built from 15 residues. CDR3 loop: CAWSRGLGDTDTQYF. DNA for the CDR3: TGTGCCTGGAGCCGAGGCCTTGGAGACACAGATACGCAGTATTTT.

Notes on this clone: Within the sample, other DNA sequences also encode this same CDR3. J is TRBJ2-3 and V is TRBV5-1, with D possibly TRBD1 on 6 matching bases. The CDR3 has 14 amino acids. Germline CDR1 SGHRS, CDR2 YFSETQ. V was pared by 4 bases and J by 2 bases, with 11 bases between. CDR3 protein: CASSTGQSTDTQYF. As DNA, the CDR3 is TGCGCCAGCAGCACGGGACAATCCACAGATACGCAGTATTTT.

V is TRBV6-1 and J is TRBJ1-5; maybe TRBD1 (5 bases). This CDR3 is 15 amino acids long. Trimming removed 6 bases at V and 4 bases at J, with 16 bases between. Looked up from germline, CDR1 is MNHNS and CDR2 is SASEGT. The CDR3, as DNA: TGTGCCAGCAGACTTACCAGGGTTGGTAATCAGCCCCAGCATTTT. This codes for CASRLTRVGNQPQHF.

V gene TRBV2 combines with J gene TRBJ2-7; 7 bases map to TRBD1. The CDR3 contains 14 residues. V lost 6 bases and J lost 1; bases outside the gene matches: 6. Per the germline V gene, CDR1 is SNHLY and CDR2 is FYNNEI. DNA for the CDR3: TGTGCCAGCAGGGACCCGGGACAGTCCTACGAGCAGTACTTC. Residues: CASRDPGQSYEQYF.